Sequencing of this TCR beta chain was carried out in a study of graft-versus-host responses after intestinal transplantation. Study information: Recipients were given multivisceral, liver-intestinal, or isolated intestinal transplants. All recipients got anti-thymocyte globulin induction, then tacrolimus and steroids for approximately 3 years. Study observations and caveats: There was an association between peak levels of circulating GvH clones and early post-transplant HvG declines. Recipient marrow harbored GvH clones, some of which surfaced first in ileum or blood.

Generated by immunoSEQ multiplex PCR, the TCRdb table keeps only in-frame clones and is missing some. The repertoire holds tens of thousands of clones, with 85% to 95% as singletons. This CDR3 region has 13 residues. Germline V lookup: CDR1 MNHEY, CDR2 SMNVEV (reference sequence). V lost 5 bases to trimming and J lost 4 bases, with 12 bases between them. About this clone itself: Antigen: not known.

The receptor's source is a human donor who was the organ donor for an intestinal transplant. Sequences were derived from unstimulated CD8+ T cells sorted from spleen or lymph node cells, sampled before transplant. The gene calls are TRBV27 and TRBJ2-7, with TRBD1 as a possible D gene (5 bases). DNA for the CDR3: TGTGCCAGCAGTCCCCACCAGGGTTACGAGCAGTACTTC. Translation: CASSPHQGYEQYF.